A single sample is the source of the 16 T cell receptor beta chains below, sequenced in a study of cytomegalovirus exposure and HLA in healthy donors. Profiling relied on immunoSEQ multiplex PCR, and the TCRdb table lists in-frame clones only, not all of them. Seen here are 160,000 or so clones, about 88% observed once, and the top ten hold 2.5% to 3.5%. The specimen was PBMCs. These receptors were taken from a man aged 18 to 35 in good health and CMV-seronegative.

The chain couples TRBV5-1 to TRBJ1-1; D gene ambiguous. There are 14 residues in the CDR3. V lost 4 bases and J 3 bases, leaving 13 bases between the germline ends. Looked up from germline, CDR1 is SGHRS and CDR2 is YFSETQ. The CDR3 region has the DNA TGCGCCAGCAGCCTGACCGGGGAGGACACTGAAGCTTTCTTT. Its translation is CASSLTGEDTEAFF.

The chain carries TRBV4-3 and TRBJ1-4; D remains unclear. CDR3 length equals 14 residues. CDR1 and CDR2 (germline): LGHNA, YSLEER. V dropped 1 base and J dropped 5 bases, with 8 bases sitting between them. The CDR3 region has the DNA TGCGCCAGCAGCCAAGTACAGCGGAATGAAAAACTGTTTTTT. It yields the protein CASSQVQRNEKLFF.

The chain has TRBV5-1 and TRBJ2-5, with 14 bases aligning to TRBD2. Looked up from germline, CDR1 is SGHRS and CDR2 is YFSETQ. The CDR3 is 16 amino acids. The V segment lost 7 bases and the J segment 4 bases; nucleotides outside the gene matches: 9. CDR3 nucleotide sequence: TGCGCCAGCCACCTCGGGACTAGCGGGGGAGGAGAGACCCAGTACTTC. Protein product: CASHLGTSGGGETQYF.

The chain links TRBV6-5 to TRBJ1-1, with 7 positions matching TRBD1. Germline assignment: CDR1 MNHEY and CDR2 SVGAGI. The V and J ends lost 0 bases and 4 bases, in that order; junction bases with no gene match: 8. CDR3 length: 16 amino acids. CDR3 region: CASSYSTGTLVTEAFF. The CDR3 region has the DNA TGTGCCAGCAGTTACTCGACAGGGACTTTGGTCACTGAAGCTTTCTTT.

Here the CDR3 reads CASSYGAGMTDTQYF. As DNA, the CDR3 is TGCGCCAGCTCCTACGGAGCGGGGATGACAGATACGCAGTATTTT. The chain joins TRBV4-1 to TRBJ2-3; 7 nucleotides align to TRBD2. V was pared by 8 bases and J by 3 bases, with 11 bases of the junction left unmatched. The CDR3 is 15 amino acids. Germline CDR1 is MGHRA and CDR2 is YSYEKL.

This clone was seen a few times. V gene TRBV6-5 combines with J gene TRBJ1-2; no firm D call. The CDR3 extends over 16 amino acids. Trimming took 0 bases from V and 6 from J, leaving 17 bases between them. The germline V gene encodes CDR1 MNHEY and CDR2 SVGAGI. CDR3: CASSYSSSPPRNGYTF. As DNA, the CDR3 is TGTGCCAGCAGTTACTCCTCATCCCCCCCGAGGAATGGCTACACCTTC.

V and J are TRBV7-2 and TRBJ2-1; 12 bases agree with TRBD2. V lost 3 bases to trimming and J lost 7 bases; unmatched junction nucleotides: 16. The CDR3 sequence is 19 residues long. CDR1 and CDR2 (germline): SGHTA, FQGNSA. CDR3 sequence (DNA): TGTGCCAGCAGCTTTACGAGACTAGCGGGAGTTATTGTCGTTAATGAGCAGTTCTTC. Translating gives CASSFTRLAGVIVVNEQFF.

The chain employs TRBV27 and TRBJ2-1, with 13 bases lining up with TRBD2. Germline CDR1 reads MNHEY; CDR2 reads SMNVEV (reference sequence). V shed 2 bases, J shed 5 bases, and the junction held 12 bases outside the gene matches. The length of the CDR3 is 19 residues. Here the CDR3 DNA reads TGTGCCAGCAGTTTAGTTAAGACAGGGACTAGCGGGACAAACAATGAGCAGTTCTTC. Protein: CASSLVKTGTSGTNNEQFF.

The rearrangement joins TRBV7-6 to TRBJ2-1; 7 bases align to TRBD1. V dropped 0 bases and J dropped 13; count of bases not matched to a gene: 12. CDR3 size: 15 residues. CDR1 SGHVS and CDR2 FNYEAQ come from the germline V gene. The CDR3 is CASSLAIYRSGGQFF. The DNA for the CDR3 is TGTGCCAGCAGCTTAGCAATTTATCGCTCAGGGGGACAGTTCTTC.

The gene calls are TRBV29-1 and TRBJ2-3; 13 bases align to TRBD2. The CDR3 covers 14 residues. With 7 bases clipped from V and 3 bases from J, the junction kept 4 bases outside the gene matches. Germline V gene sequence: CDR1 SQVTM, CDR2 ANQGSEA. This CDR3 reads CSARTSGGTDTQYF. CDR3 DNA sequence: TGCAGCGCCCGGACTAGCGGGGGAACAGATACGCAGTATTTT.

This chain joins TRBV9 and TRBJ1-1, with a tentative D call TRBD1 (5 bases). Looked up from germline, CDR1 is SGDLS and CDR2 is YYNGEE. Trimming removed 0 bases from V and 2 bases from J, with 11 bases in between. CDR3 length equals 15 residues. CDR3 DNA sequence: TGTGCCAGCAGCGTAGATGGGGGGAGTAACACTGAAGCTTTCTTT. Translating it yields CASSVDGGSNTEAFF.

The chain employs TRBV10-2 and TRBJ2-4, with 8 positions matching TRBD2. Germline trimming cut 6 bases from V and 3 bases from J; bases unmatched to any gene: 7. Germline V lookup: CDR1 WSHSY, CDR2 SAAADI. This CDR3 has 15 residues. Here the CDR3 DNA reads TGCGCCAGCAGCTGGGCGGGGGGAGACAAAAACATTCAGTACTTC. Its protein product is CASSWAGGDKNIQYF.

The chain has TRBV6-1 and TRBJ2-7, with 9 nucleotides matching TRBD1. Trimming took 1 base from V and 2 from J; bases not matched to a gene: 0. The CDR3 has 14 residues. The germline V gene has CDR1 MNHNS and CDR2 SASEGT. The CDR3 DNA is TGTGCCAGCAGTGAAGGGACAGGGGCCTACGAGCAGTACTTC. Its protein product is CASSEGTGAYEQYF.

V is TRBV5-1 and J is TRBJ1-1; D gene uncertain. The germline V gene has CDR1 SGHRS and CDR2 YFSETQ. V lost 1 base and J 6 bases, leaving 16 bases between the germline ends. There are 15 residues in the CDR3. CDR3 sequence: CASSLKGGVGAEAFF. CDR3 nucleotides: TGCGCCAGCAGCTTGAAGGGCGGGGTGGGCGCTGAAGCTTTCTTT.

Of note for this clone: The sample carries other DNA sequences with the same CDR3. The chain employs TRBV5-1 and TRBJ1-1; D might be TRBD1 (6 bases). Trimming left V 0 bases short and J 4 bases short, with 7 bases between. This CDR3 is built from 13 residues. CDR1 SGHRS and CDR2 YFSETQ come from the germline V gene. Here the CDR3 reads CASSLGRGTEAFF. The CDR3 DNA reads TGCGCCAGCAGCTTGGGCAGGGGCACTGAAGCTTTCTTT.

The rearrangement uses TRBV10-3 and TRBJ1-5, with 10 bases that match TRBD1. J was trimmed by 0 bases and V by 6 bases; bases with no gene match: 8. The CDR3 contains 17 residues. Germline-derived CDR1 and CDR2 are ENHRY and SYGVKD. The CDR3 here is CAISNLDRGYSNQPQHF. The CDR3 DNA sequence: TGTGCCATCAGCAACTTGGACAGGGGGTATAGCAATCAGCCCCAGCATTTT.